A selection of T cell receptor beta chains follows, all from one sample in a study of cytomegalovirus exposure and HLA in healthy donors. TCRdb's table, derived via immunoSEQ multiplex PCR, lists solely in-frame clones and lacks some. The profile shows roughly 150,000 clones, roughly four fifths of them singletons. The sequencing input was PBMCs. The receptor set was obtained from a male donor in good health and CMV-seronegative. Both conserved end residues are part of each CDR3. The order of the fields is J gene, D gene, V gene, clone size, CDR3 protein, CDR3 DNA. D genes are given only for firm matches. Not every row has a clone size; where given, it reads once, few, many or a size class.

j_call: TRBJ2-7; d_call: TRBD1; v_call: TRBV7-9; clone_size: once; cdr3_aa: CASSFPGQGIYEQYF; cdr3_nt: TGTGCCAGCAGCTTCCCGGGACAGGGAATCTACGAGCAGTACTTC
j_call: TRBJ2-1; d_call: .; v_call: TRBV29-1; clone_size: .; cdr3_aa: CSVENGRDNEQFF; cdr3_nt: TGCAGCGTCGAGAATGGCCGGGACAATGAGCAGTTCTTC
j_call: TRBJ1-5; d_call: TRBD1; v_call: TRBV28; clone_size: once; cdr3_aa: CAGSLRGTGGVEYSNQPQHF; cdr3_nt: TGTGCCGGCAGTTTACGGGGGACAGGGGGCGTAGAGTATAGCAATCAGCCCCAGCATTTT
j_call: TRBJ1-2; d_call: .; v_call: TRBV19; clone_size: .; cdr3_aa: CASRLTVNYGYTF; cdr3_nt: TGTGCCAGTAGACTGACAGTTAACTATGGCTACACCTTC
j_call: TRBJ1-3; d_call: TRBD1; v_call: TRBV7-6; clone_size: .; cdr3_aa: CASSLGDRTGNTIYF; cdr3_nt: TGTGCCAGCAGCCTAGGGGACAGGACTGGAAACACCATATATTTT
j_call: TRBJ1-1; d_call: TRBD1; v_call: TRBV28; clone_size: .; cdr3_aa: CATEDRGRWAFF; cdr3_nt: TGTGCCACCGAAGACAGGGGGCGGTGGGCTTTCTTT
j_call: TRBJ1-6; d_call: .; v_call: TRBV7-3; clone_size: .; cdr3_aa: CASSPGQGVNSPLHF; cdr3_nt: TGTGCCAGCAGCCCGGGACAAGGGGTTAATTCACCCCTCCACTTT
j_call: TRBJ1-1; d_call: .; v_call: TRBV7-9; clone_size: .; cdr3_aa: CSSSRGRMNTEAFF; cdr3_nt: TGTTCCAGCAGCAGAGGGCGCATGAACACTGAAGCTTTCTTT
j_call: TRBJ1-2; d_call: TRBD1; v_call: TRBV10-3; clone_size: .; cdr3_aa: CAISAHPGGQGGDGYTF; cdr3_nt: TGTGCCATCAGTGCTCACCCCGGTGGACAGGGAGGGGATGGCTACACCTTC
j_call: TRBJ2-6; d_call: TRBD1; v_call: TRBV19; clone_size: .; cdr3_aa: CASSQTGTGANVLTF; cdr3_nt: TGTGCCAGTAGTCAGACAGGGACTGGGGCCAACGTCCTGACTTTC
j_call: TRBJ1-5; d_call: .; v_call: TRBV4-1; clone_size: .; cdr3_aa: CASSQESLAGRPQHF; cdr3_nt: TGCGCCAGCAGCCAAGAGTCCCTTGCGGGGAGGCCCCAGCATTTT
j_call: TRBJ1-2; d_call: .; v_call: TRBV27; clone_size: .; cdr3_aa: CASSLSYTGGNYGYTF; cdr3_nt: TGTGCCAGCAGTTTATCGTACACAGGAGGGAACTATGGCTACACCTTC
j_call: TRBJ2-2; d_call: TRBD2; v_call: TRBV6-4; clone_size: .; cdr3_aa: CASSDTLGPGRETGELFF; cdr3_nt: TGTGCCAGCAGTGACACCCTAGGACCAGGGAGGGAAACCGGGGAGCTGTTTTTT
j_call: TRBJ1-1; d_call: TRBD1; v_call: TRBV6-1; clone_size: .; cdr3_aa: CASSFDRGTTEAFF; cdr3_nt: TGTGCCAGCAGTTTCGACAGGGGGACCACTGAAGCTTTCTTT
j_call: TRBJ2-1; d_call: TRBD2; v_call: TRBV9; clone_size: .; cdr3_aa: CASSSVGSGSFNEQFF; cdr3_nt: TGTGCCAGCAGCTCAGTGGGTAGCGGGAGTTTCAATGAGCAGTTCTTC
j_call: TRBJ2-3; d_call: .; v_call: TRBV5-1; clone_size: .; cdr3_aa: CASSLDRADTQYF; cdr3_nt: TGCGCCAGCAGCTTGGACAGGGCAGATACGCAGTATTTT
j_call: TRBJ2-3; d_call: .; v_call: TRBV7-5; clone_size: few; cdr3_aa: CARSFSCTDTQYF; cdr3_nt: TGTGCCAGAAGCTTTTCGTGCACAGATACGCAGTATTTT
j_call: TRBJ1-2; d_call: TRBD1; v_call: TRBV19; clone_size: .; cdr3_aa: CASNLGTGLPYGYTF; cdr3_nt: TGTGCCAGTAACCTCGGGACAGGGTTGCCCTATGGCTACACCTTC
j_call: TRBJ2-3; d_call: .; v_call: TRBV7-3; clone_size: .; cdr3_aa: CASSLSGSIDTQYF; cdr3_nt: TGTGCCAGCAGCTTATCCGGGAGTATAGATACGCAGTATTTT
j_call: TRBJ2-3; d_call: TRBD2; v_call: TRBV28; clone_size: once; cdr3_aa: CASSLSGLAGFTDTQYF; cdr3_nt: TGTGCCAGCAGTCTCTCCGGACTAGCGGGGTTCACAGATACGCAGTATTTT
j_call: TRBJ2-7; d_call: TRBD1; v_call: TRBV9; clone_size: .; cdr3_aa: CASSVGPGQGGPYEQYF; cdr3_nt: TGTGCCAGCAGCGTAGGACCGGGACAGGGGGGCCCCTACGAGCAGTACTTC
j_call: TRBJ2-3; d_call: TRBD2; v_call: TRBV4-2; clone_size: .; cdr3_aa: CASSQLGLAGGPHTQYF; cdr3_nt: TGTGCCAGCAGCCAACTGGGACTAGCGGGAGGGCCGCATACGCAGTATTTT
j_call: TRBJ1-1; d_call: TRBD1; v_call: TRBV5-1; clone_size: .; cdr3_aa: CASSFTGGTEAFF; cdr3_nt: TGCGCCAGCAGCTTTACAGGGGGCACTGAAGCTTTCTTT
j_call: TRBJ2-6; d_call: .; v_call: TRBV9; clone_size: .; cdr3_aa: CASSVEGRGRHSGANVLTF; cdr3_nt: TGTGCCAGCAGCGTAGAGGGCAGGGGCCGCCACTCTGGGGCCAACGTCCTGACTTTC
j_call: TRBJ2-1; d_call: .; v_call: TRBV9; clone_size: .; cdr3_aa: CASSSRTDYNEQFF; cdr3_nt: TGTGCCAGCAGCTCCCGGACAGATTACAATGAGCAGTTCTTC
j_call: TRBJ2-7; d_call: .; v_call: TRBV27; clone_size: .; cdr3_aa: CASSLKEKTAYEQYF; cdr3_nt: TGTGCCAGCAGTTTAAAGGAGAAGACGGCATACGAGCAGTACTTC
j_call: TRBJ2-7; d_call: .; v_call: TRBV6-5; clone_size: .; cdr3_aa: CASSSGQPSDEQYF; cdr3_nt: TGTGCCAGCAGTTCCGGACAGCCCTCCGACGAGCAGTACTTC
j_call: TRBJ2-1; d_call: TRBD2; v_call: TRBV29-1; clone_size: .; cdr3_aa: CSVKRGSSYNEQFF; cdr3_nt: TGCAGCGTAAAGCGGGGGAGCTCCTACAATGAGCAGTTCTTC